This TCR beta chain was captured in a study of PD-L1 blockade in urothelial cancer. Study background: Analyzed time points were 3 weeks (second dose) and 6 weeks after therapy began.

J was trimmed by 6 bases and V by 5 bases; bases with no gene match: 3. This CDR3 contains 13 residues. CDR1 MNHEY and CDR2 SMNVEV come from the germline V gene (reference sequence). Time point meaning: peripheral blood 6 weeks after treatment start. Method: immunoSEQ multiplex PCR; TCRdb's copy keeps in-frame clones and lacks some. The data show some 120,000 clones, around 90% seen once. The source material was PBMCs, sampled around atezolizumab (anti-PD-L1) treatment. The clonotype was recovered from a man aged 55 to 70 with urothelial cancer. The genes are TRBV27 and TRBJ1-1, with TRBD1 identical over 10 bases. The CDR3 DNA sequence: TGTGCCAGCAGTCATGGACAGGGGGCTGAAGCTTTCTTT. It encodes CASSHGQGAEAFF.